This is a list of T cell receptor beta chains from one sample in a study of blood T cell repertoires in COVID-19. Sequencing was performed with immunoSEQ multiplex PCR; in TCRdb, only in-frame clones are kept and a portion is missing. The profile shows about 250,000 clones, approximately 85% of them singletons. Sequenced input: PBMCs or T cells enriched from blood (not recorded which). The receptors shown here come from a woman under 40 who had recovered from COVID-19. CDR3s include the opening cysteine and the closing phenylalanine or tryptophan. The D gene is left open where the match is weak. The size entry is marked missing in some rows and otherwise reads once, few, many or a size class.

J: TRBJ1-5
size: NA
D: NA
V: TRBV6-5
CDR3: CASRPIQVLKPQHF
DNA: TGTGCCAGCAGACCGATACAGGTTTTGAAGCCCCAGCATTTT

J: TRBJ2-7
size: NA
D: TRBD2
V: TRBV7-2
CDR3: CASSFLRTSEQYF
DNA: TGTGCCAGCAGCTTCCTCCGGACTAGCGAGCAGTACTTC

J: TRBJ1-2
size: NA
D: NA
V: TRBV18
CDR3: CASSPSGDRYGYTF
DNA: TGTGCCAGCTCACCAAGTGGTGATCGGTATGGCTACACCTTC

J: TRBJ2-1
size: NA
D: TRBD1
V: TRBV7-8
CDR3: CASSQPHPRRDRGLYNEQFF
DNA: TGTGCCAGCAGCCAACCCCACCCTAGGCGGGACAGGGGGTTATACAATGAGCAGTTCTTC

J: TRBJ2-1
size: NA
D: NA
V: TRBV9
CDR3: CASSYGAYNEQFF
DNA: TGTGCCAGCAGCTACGGGGCCTACAATGAGCAGTTCTTC

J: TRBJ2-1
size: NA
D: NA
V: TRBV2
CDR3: CASRAYNEQFF
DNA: TGTGCCTCTCGGGCCTACAATGAGCAGTTCTTC

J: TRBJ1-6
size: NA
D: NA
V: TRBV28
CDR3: CASSLSAGSYNSPLHF
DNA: TGTGCCAGCAGTTTATCGGCGGGCTCCTATAATTCACCCCTCCACTTT

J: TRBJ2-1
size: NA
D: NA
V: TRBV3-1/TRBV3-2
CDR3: CASSPTGRVSSGGWWYNEQFF
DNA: TGTGCCAGCAGCCCCACGGGAAGGGTTAGTAGCGGTGGATGGTGGTACAATGAGCAGTTCTTC

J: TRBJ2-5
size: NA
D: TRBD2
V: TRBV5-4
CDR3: CASSSGSGVETQYF
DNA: TGTGCCAGCAGTAGCGGGAGTGGGGTAGAGACCCAGTACTTC

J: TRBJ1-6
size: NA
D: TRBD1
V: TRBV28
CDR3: CASSPGDRIRGPLHF
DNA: TGTGCCAGCAGTCCCGGGGACAGGATCAGGGGACCCCTCCACTTT

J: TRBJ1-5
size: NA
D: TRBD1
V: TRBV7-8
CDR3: CASSFRRTGDQPQHF
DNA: TGTGCCAGCAGCTTTCGGCGAACAGGGGATCAGCCCCAGCATTTT

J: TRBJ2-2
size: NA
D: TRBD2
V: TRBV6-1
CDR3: CASSDSGRGGTGELFF
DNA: TGTGCCAGCAGTGACAGCGGGAGGGGAGGCACCGGGGAGCTGTTTTTT

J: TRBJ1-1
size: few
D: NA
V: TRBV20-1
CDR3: CSARDDPGAFF
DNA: TGCAGTGCTAGAGATGACCCGGGAGCTTTCTTT